The present entry profiles one T cell receptor (beta chain) with its context. The data derive from a study of blood T cell repertoires in COVID-19. Overall study context: The study drew acute and convalescent COVID-19 samples from the United States, Italy and Spain.

Per the authors' pipeline: Estimates of nucleated cell counts were drawn from the amplification of reference gene primers. Assay used: immunoSEQ multiplex PCR; TCRdb lists only in-frame clones, some missing. The D gene and trimming were derived from the DNA, and the V and J assignments and clone size from that table. The repertoire consists of some 41,000 clones, with 90% to 95% occurring once and the leading ten covering less than 20%. Deletions cut 5 bases from V and 6 bases from J, with 11 bases between. The CDR3 contains 13 residues. Germline V CDR1 and CDR2: LNHDA, SQIVND (reference sequence). This chain links TRBV19 with TRBJ2-1; TRBD2 is a possible D gene (6 bases). Sequencing was performed on peripheral blood. The origin of this receptor is a woman aged 25 to 39 in a cohort sampled during active COVID-19. This CDR3 is CASSVGAGNEQFF. CDR3 bases: TGTGCCAGTAGTGTGGGAGCGGGCAATGAGCAGTTCTTC.